This T cell receptor (beta chain) stems from a study of T cells in Graves' hyperthyroidism and ophthalmopathy. Study-wide points: Ophthalmopathy was predicted by the model a median of roughly 6 months ahead of onset.

Amplification yielded TCR beta CDR3 regions, with RNA transcripts as the source. HTBI primers drove first-round RT-PCR of the TCR CDR3. A single record per CDR3 protein comes from TCRdb applying MiXCR to the multiplex PCR reads. Of about 250,000 distinct CDR3 sequences listed, over 20% are singletons. CDR1 is KGHSH, CDR2 LQKENI, per germline. This CDR3 comprises 14 residues. V lost 4 bases and J lost 1, with 10 bases in between. On this clonotype: The antigen is not known.

This TCR came from a man between 25 and 39 years old with Graves' ophthalmopathy. Sequenced input: blood. The chain is built from TRBV18 and TRBJ1-2; weak D call: TRBD1 (5 bases). CDR3 protein: CASSRGSDNYGYTF. Here the CDR3 DNA reads TGTGCCAGCTCACGGGGGAGTGATAACTATGGCTACACCTTC.